These 4 T cell receptor beta chains were all obtained from the same sample, sequenced in a study of cytomegalovirus exposure and HLA in healthy donors. PCR used 60 Vbeta primers and 13 Jbeta primers. The protocol was immunoSEQ multiplex PCR, while the TCRdb copy is restricted to in-frame clones and leaves out a portion. The table has about 120,000 clones, 60% to 85% seen once. The sequenced sample was PBMCs. These receptors came from a female donor in good health and CMV-seronegative.

Points on this clone: At the DNA level, this CDR3 is encoded by other sequences in the same sample as well. The chain recombines TRBV9 with TRBJ2-3, with TRBD1 as a possible D gene (7 bases). V was clipped by 2 bases and J by 0 bases, with 13 bases between them. Germline lookup yields CDR1 SGDLS and CDR2 YYNGEE. The length of the CDR3 is 16 residues. CDR3 sequence: CASSVEGQHSTDTQYF. In DNA, the CDR3 is TGTGCCAGCAGCGTGGAGGGACAGCATAGCACAGATACGCAGTATTTT.

The chain employs TRBV10-2 and TRBJ2-7; TRBD2 is a possible D gene (6 bases). CDR1 is WSHSY and CDR2 is SAAADI in the germline V gene. The CDR3 is made up of 13 amino acids. V lost 4 bases and J lost 4, with 11 bases in between. This CDR3 reads CASSVLASYEQYF. The CDR3 DNA is TGCGCCAGCAGTGTACTAGCCTCTTACGAGCAGTACTTC.

The chain has TRBV11-2 and TRBJ2-3, with D perhaps matching TRBD2 (7 bases). Germline CDR1 SGHAT, CDR2 FQNNGV. V lost 8 bases to trimming and J lost 9 bases, with 12 bases between them. The CDR3 spans 11 residues. The CDR3 nucleotides are TGTGCCAGCCGCGGCGGGGGCACGCAGTATTTT. Residues: CASRGGGTQYF.

The V gene is TRBV1, the J gene TRBJ2-3; the table calls TRBD2, which could not be checked here. TRBV1 is deemed a pseudogene. This CDR3 is built from 20 residues. The CDR3 DNA reads TGCACCAGCAGCCAAGATGGGGGACTAGCGGGGGGCAGTGTAGCAGATACGCAGTATTTT. It is translated as CTSSQDGGLAGGSVADTQYF.